The 22 T cell receptor beta chains reported below all come from one sample, sequenced in a study of T cell repertoires in cytomegalovirus infection. One entry per CDR3 protein, called by TCRdb with MiXCR from the reads. Of about 740,000 distinct CDR3 sequences listed, approximately 40% were seen once; the top ten hold under 3.5%. Sample: PBMCs. The source of these receptors is a human donor in good health (CMV status not recorded). Some clones in this sample may be carry-over from other donors' samples.

The chain couples TRBV5-1 to TRBJ2-3; 12 bases map to TRBD2. V lost 4 bases to trimming and J lost 4 bases; unmatched junction nucleotides: 7. CDR3 length: 16 residues. Germline CDR1 is SGHRS and CDR2 is YFSETQ. For the CDR3, the DNA is TGCGCCAGCAGCAAGACTAGCGGGAGAAGGGCAGATACGCAGTATTTT. Translated: CASSKTSGRRADTQYF.

This rearrangement joins TRBV2 to TRBJ2-5, with 8 bases that match TRBD2. This CDR3 region has 16 residues. Germline loops: CDR1 SNHLY, CDR2 FYNNEI. Unmatched junction bases numbered 11, after V lost 1 base and J lost 7 bases. CDR3: CASSEVTSARMSTQYF. The CDR3 DNA reads TGTGCCAGCAGTGAAGTGACTAGCGCCCGTATGTCGACCCAGTACTTC.

With regard to this clonotype: A much larger clone differs from this one at a single base, so this may be a read error. V and J are TRBV7-2 and TRBJ2-3; D is perhaps TRBD1 (6 bases). The V gene's germline CDR1 is SGHTA and CDR2 FQGNSA. This CDR3 contains 16 residues. Trimming left V 5 bases short and J 6 bases short, with 21 bases between. The CDR3 spells CTSSHQRGSRRDTQYF. In nucleotides, the CDR3 is TGTACCAGCAGCCACCAAAGGGGGTCACGGCGGGATACGCAGTATTTT.

J is TRBJ1-6 and V is TRBV7-3, with a tentative D call TRBD1 (5 bases). V shed 5 bases and J shed 5 bases, with 10 bases lying between them. The length of the CDR3 is 14 residues. CDR1 is SGHTA, CDR2 FQGTGA, per germline. The CDR3 region is CASSQGENNSPLHF. The DNA for the CDR3 is TGTGCCAGCAGCCAGGGCGAGAATAATTCACCCCTCCACTTT.

This clonotype was observed a handful of times. The rearrangement uses TRBV7-9 and TRBJ1-1; maybe TRBD1 (5 bases). Germline V CDR1 and CDR2: SEHNR, FQNEAQ (reference sequence). The CDR3 runs to 15 residues. V gave up 7 bases and J gave up 2 bases, with 17 bases separating them. This CDR3 reads CASTSGGSGNTEAFF. CDR3 sequence (DNA): TGTGCCAGCACCTCGGGGGGTTCAGGAAACACTGAAGCTTTCTTT.

As regards this clonotype: The junction shows a germline mismatch at one end, possibly a read error. The chain joins TRBV10-3 to TRBJ1-4; D might be TRBD1 (6 bases). Germline V gene sequence: CDR1 ENHRY, CDR2 SYGVKD. The CDR3 totals 15 residues. CDR3 coding DNA: TGTGACATCAGAGGGGGAATGGCACCTAATGAAAAACTGTTTTTT. Translation gives CDIRGGMAPNEKLFF.

This clonotype was seen more than once but under ten times. The J gene is TRBJ2-5, the V gene TRBV5-6, with 7 bases matching TRBD2. The CDR3 totals 15 residues. CDR1 is SGHDT, CDR2 YYEEEE, per germline. Unmatched junction bases numbered 10, after V lost 4 bases and J lost 4 bases. The CDR3 here is CASSLSGVRPETQYF. As DNA, the CDR3 is TGTGCCAGCAGCCTAAGCGGGGTAAGGCCAGAGACCCAGTACTTC. Based on the CDR3 plus reference TRBV5-6 and TRBJ2-5, the full variable domain is DAGVTQSPTHLIKTRGQQVTLRCSPKSGHDTVSWYQQALGQGPQFIFQYYEEEERQRGNFPDRFSGHQFPNYSSELNVNALLLGDSALYLCASSLSGVRPETQYFGPGTRLLVL.

This clonotype appeared a single time. The chain has TRBV6-6 and TRBJ1-4; TRBD1 matches at 7 bases. The CDR3 is 13 residues long. V lost 10 bases and J lost 8; bases outside the gene matches: 10. CDR1 and CDR2 (germline): MNHNY, SVGAGI (reference sequence). The CDR3 protein is CATSDRIGEKLFF. CDR3 sequence (DNA): TGTGCCACCTCGGACAGGATTGGCGAAAAACTGTTTTTT.

The gene calls are TRBV10-2 and TRBJ1-2, with D perhaps matching TRBD1 (5 bases). Germline V gene sequence: CDR1 WSHSY, CDR2 SAAADI. V was clipped by 5 bases and J by 8 bases, with 18 bases between them. The length of the CDR3 is 14 residues. The CDR3 sequence: CASSLAGPLEGYTF. CDR3 in DNA: TGCGCCAGCAGTTTGGCAGGGCCACTCGAGGGCTACACCTTC.

This clonotype was seen at least ten times. This chain links TRBV7-2 with TRBJ2-3; D tentatively fits TRBD1 or TRBD2 (5 bases each). Germline V CDR1 and CDR2: SGHTA, FQGNSA. V was clipped by 3 bases and J by 3 bases, with 13 bases between them. The CDR3 runs 15 residues. Here the CDR3 DNA reads TGTGCCAGCAGCTTCCGGGACGGGTTAACAGATACGCAGTATTTT. Its protein product is CASSFRDGLTDTQYF. Full variable domain (missing parts from reference TRBV7-2 and TRBJ2-3): GAGVSQSPSNKVTEKGKDVELRCDPISGHTALYWYRQSLGQGLEFLIYFQGNSAPDKSGLPSDRFSAERTGGSVSTLTIQRTQQEDSAVYLCASSFRDGLTDTQYFGPGTRLTVL.

This clonotype was detected only a few times. The J gene is TRBJ1-1, the V gene TRBV7-9; no definite D call. The V gene's germline CDR1 is SEHNR and CDR2 FQNEAQ (reference sequence). The CDR3 spans 12 residues. The V end lost 1 base, the J end lost 11 bases, and 11 bases lay between the germline ends. CDR3 sequence: CASSLGQKEAFF. For the CDR3, the DNA is TGTGCCAGCAGCTTAGGGCAGAAAGAGGCTTTCTTT.

To note about this clonotype: Germline is not matched at one junction end, which may reflect a read error. The rearrangement links TRBV6-1 to TRBJ2-1; 9 bases match TRBD2. Per the germline V gene, CDR1 is MNHNS and CDR2 is SASEGT. The CDR3 loop spans 11 amino acids. For the CDR3, the DNA is TGTGCCAGCAAGAGCGGGAGGCCAGTGATCTTC. Its translation: CASKSGRPVIF.

This clonotype was counted ten times or more. The chain carries TRBV27 and TRBJ2-3; D call uncertain. The length of the CDR3 is 14 residues. CDR1 is MNHEY and CDR2 is SMNVEV in the germline V gene (reference sequence). Trimming stripped 6 bases from V and 1 base from J, with 11 bases between. The CDR3 sequence: CASSLGRGTDTQYF. The CDR3 DNA is TGTGCCAGCAGCTTAGGTAGGGGCACAGATACGCAGTATTTT.

The J gene is TRBJ2-2, the V gene TRBV27; D is perhaps TRBD1 (5 bases). V was shortened by 4 bases and J by 7 bases, with 19 bases between the two germline ends. The germline V gene has CDR1 MNHEY and CDR2 SMNVEV (reference sequence). This CDR3 has 16 amino acids. The chain's CDR3 is CASSSPLTQGVGELFF. DNA of the CDR3: TGTGCCAGCAGTTCTCCTTTAACTCAGGGTGTCGGGGAGCTGTTTTTT.

This clonotype was counted between two and nine times. The V gene is TRBV27, the J gene TRBJ2-1; tentatively, D is TRBD2 (5 bases). The V gene lost 6 bases and the J gene lost 0 bases, with 12 bases spanning the gap. CDR1 MNHEY and CDR2 SMNVEV come from the germline V gene (reference sequence). There are 15 residues in the CDR3. The CDR3 spells CASSPAESSYNEQFF. CDR3 DNA: TGTGCCAGCAGCCCAGCGGAGAGCTCCTACAATGAGCAGTTCTTC.

The chain employs TRBV12-3 or TRBV12-4 and TRBJ2-2; 9 nucleotides match TRBD1. J was trimmed by 4 bases and V by 5 bases; bases with no gene match: 11. The CDR3 is made up of 17 amino acids. The DNA for the CDR3 is TGTGCCAGCAGTCCCCTCCCCGGGACAGGGAGCACCGGGGAGCTGTTTTTT. Encoded protein: CASSPLPGTGSTGELFF.

At least ten counts were recorded for this clonotype. This chain connects TRBV7-2 to TRBJ2-4, with D tentatively TRBD2 (6 bases). This CDR3 is built from 15 residues. V was trimmed by 5 bases and J by 12 bases, leaving 23 bases between them. The germline gives CDR1 SGHTA, CDR2 FQGNSA. The CDR3 nucleotides read TGTGCCAGCAGCACCCCCGGGACTGGGCCGAGGGGTCAGTACTTC. It yields the protein CASSTPGTGPRGQYF.

The chain employs TRBV11-3 and TRBJ2-7; D not certain. Germline lookup yields CDR1 SGHNT and CDR2 YENEEA. The CDR3 is made up of 13 amino acids. V was cut by 4 bases and J by 3 bases, with 10 bases left in between. The CDR3 sequence: CASSSDVGYEQYF. Written as DNA, the CDR3 is TGTGCCAGCAGCTCGGACGTAGGCTACGAGCAGTACTTC. Supplemented by reference TRBV11-3 and TRBJ2-7, the full variable domain reads EAGVVQSPRYKIIEKKQPVAFWCNPISGHNTLYWYLQNLGQGPELLIRYENEEAVDDSQLPKDRFSAERLKGVDSTLKIQPAELGDSAVYLCASSSDVGYEQYFGPGTRLTVT.

This clonotype was counted a few times. The V call is TRBV6-5, the J call TRBJ1-5; D not certain. Between the trimmed V and J ends, which lost 0 bases and 4 bases, there was a span of 4 bases. Germline CDR1 MNHEY, CDR2 SVGAGI. This CDR3 comprises 13 residues. The CDR3 DNA is TGTGCCAGCAGTTACTCCCCGAATCAGCCCCAGCATTTT. It encodes CASSYSPNQPQHF.

The chain is built from TRBV6-6 and TRBJ2-7, with TRBD2 identical over 7 bases. Germline V CDR1 and CDR2: MNHNY, SVGAGI (reference sequence). The CDR3 sequence is 13 residues long. Trimming removed 7 bases from V and 3 bases from J; junction bases left unmatched: 6. In DNA form, the CDR3 reads TGTGCCAGCACCCAACTAGCGAACTACGAGCAGTACTTC. Translation: CASTQLANYEQYF.

This clonotype has only a few counts. V usage is TRBV12-3 or TRBV12-4 and J usage is TRBJ2-6, with D tentatively TRBD1 (6 bases). The V gene lost 2 bases and the J gene lost 4 bases, with 9 bases spanning the gap. This CDR3 contains 15 residues. As DNA, the CDR3 is TGTGCCAGCAGTTTATGGGGGCCCGGGGCCAACGTCCTGACTTTC. This sequence encodes CASSLWGPGANVLTF.

The gene calls are TRBV6-5 and TRBJ1-6; TRBD1 matches at 7 bases. J was trimmed by 0 bases and V by 0 bases; bases with no gene match: 5. Germline loops: CDR1 MNHEY, CDR2 SVGAGI. CDR3 length equals 18 residues. The CDR3 DNA reads TGTGCCAGCAGTTACTCCTTGACAGGGAGCTCCTATAATTCACCCCTCCACTTT. It is translated as CASSYSLTGSSYNSPLHF.